This entry describes one TCR beta chain. Its antigen remains unidentified. Base qualities are not at hand, and no much larger clone is one base apart. This sample is part of a study of T cells in Graves' hyperthyroidism and ophthalmopathy (dated by TCRdb to the late 2010s). Describing the broader study: To identify TCR V-J signatures that set the groups apart, the researchers used a discovery cohort of 100 patients, made up of around 40 with Graves' ophthalmopathy and about 60 with stable Graves' hyperthyroidism. Whether ophthalmopathy could be predicted prospectively was tested in an independent validation cohort made up of 18 to 20 hyperthyroidism patients plus 17 patients who later progressed to ophthalmopathy. After blood sampling, hyperthyroidism patients were treated with methimazole at a starting dose of 30 mg daily, and ophthalmopathy patients were treated with high-dose intravenous methylprednisolone. The study also compared thyroid tissue and blood T-cell repertoires from over 5 Graves' hyperthyroidism patients. TCR Vbeta CDR3 sequencing of roughly 140 peripheral blood samples (43 ophthalmopathy, about 75 hyperthyroidism and about 17 progressor patients) is reported in the paper. The 100 discovery patients were randomly split 7:3 into training and test sets. Results the study describes overall, beyond this receptor: In cross-validation, a model built on a 13 V-J signature told ophthalmopathy apart from stable hyperthyroidism with approximately 90% sensitivity and around 83% specificity, and in testing the same model reached 80%/75%. During validation, the model predicted progression to ophthalmopathy a median of approximately 6.5 months ahead of onset, with almost 71% sensitivity and 72.22% specificity. Sample size was not statistically predetermined, and blinding of investigators to group allocation was not performed. Most expanded thyroid clonotypes (frequency above 0.001) were also detected in blood, a finding suggesting that blood repertoires may reflect thyroid immune responses.

The CDR3 goes from the cysteine to the phenylalanine over 13 residues. Solely the CDR3 DNA is kept, with 39 bases framed from the first base. Taken from the germline V gene, the CDR1 and CDR2 loops are SNHLY and FYNNEI. Trimming leaves V shorter by 7 bases and J shorter by 13 bases, with the junction holding 12 bases beyond the gene matches. TCR beta CDR3 regions were amplified from RNA transcripts. The first round of RT-PCR for the TCR CDR3 was performed with the HTBI primer set and the Qiagen OneStep RT-PCR kit. The libraries were constructed in a second round of multiplex PCR and then size-selected and purified. Libraries were sequenced paired-end with 100 bp reads on an Illumina HiSeq2000. Under the source paper's analysis protocol: Raw data were processed with SOAPnuke, discarding reads with adapters, uncalled bases, mean Phred below 15, or no exact constant-primer or identifier match. COPE v1.2.5 was used to merge the high-quality paired reads, and each unique nucleotide sequence was defined as a clonotype. MiTCR v1.1 was used to align clonotypes to the IMGT TRBV, TRBD and TRBJ reference segments. Only V-J combinations with frequency above 0.0001, covering 98% to 99.2% of repertoires, were analysed. The TCS score was defined as the ratio of F50 (clonal expansion) to E x V (chaos), calculated using BLOSUM62-based TCRdist between CDR3 peptides within each V-J. Welch's t-statistics and random forest reduced approximately 520 V-J features to fewer than 15, which were used in a naive Bayes classifier (R e1071). The similarity between thyroid and blood repertoires was quantified using the Morisita-Horn index. TCRdb reprocessed the public reads (quality trimming at Q25 with fastp, clone calling with MiXCR) and kept in-frame beta chains. Every entry covers one CDR3 protein and lists the most common genes and DNA from its rows. These V and J calls originate from TCRdb's pipeline instead of the authors' own analysis. Counted in this sample were 500,000 to 750,000 distinct CDR3 sequences; roughly 46% of them appeared once. The ten largest account for about 8% of the sample.

A patient counted as having stable Graves' hyperthyroidism if no progression to ophthalmopathy occurred over 18 months of follow-up. The hyperthyroidism patients were between 18 and 65 years old and newly diagnosed, with a disease duration of less than 2 months. Patients with uncontrolled infections, other autoimmune diseases, pregnancy or lactation were excluded. Clinical symptoms, serum thyroxine and TRAb, thyroid ultrasound, and orbital computed tomography formed the basis for the diagnoses. Total RNA was extracted with Trizol reagent, and quality was checked on an Agilent 2100 Bioanalyzer. Recombination joined TRBV2 with TRBJ2-1; the junction holds 8 bases that match TRBD1. Specimen: peripheral blood or thyroid tissue (not recorded which). This receptor was identified in a woman between 18 and 29 years old with Graves' hyperthyroidism. The CDR3 protein sequence reads: CASITGGTYIQFF. In nucleotides, the sequence is TGTGCCAGCATTACAGGGGGTACCTACATTCAGTTCTTC.